The source of this TCR beta chain is a study of T cells of healthy individuals. This clonotype was counted ten times or more. The length of the CDR3 is 15 residues. From germline, CDR1 is SGHTA and CDR2 FQGNSA. The trim removed 3 bases at V and 0 bases at J, leaving 2 bases unmatched. TCRdb fed the 5' RACE reads into MiXCR, producing one record per CDR3 protein. This table has some 100,000 distinct CDR3 sequences, roughly 18% appearing once. This TCR came from a human donor in good health. The chain is built from TRBV7-2 and TRBJ2-7, with TRBD2 identical over 10 bases. The CDR3 here is CASSFSGGLSYEQYF. CDR3 in DNA: TGTGCCAGCAGCTTTAGCGGGGGGCTCTCCTACGAGCAGTACTTC.